This TCR beta chain came from a study of T cells in Graves' hyperthyroidism and ophthalmopathy. This clonotype was seen many times. Using RNA transcripts as the source, TCR beta CDR3 regions were amplified. The HTBI set primed first-round TCR CDR3 RT-PCR. Each CDR3 protein gets one entry after TCRdb re-called the multiplex PCR reads with MiXCR. The sample records about 290,000 distinct CDR3 sequences, 13% to 15% being singletons. This CDR3 has 11 residues. Trimming took off 2 bases at V and 2 bases at J, with 2 bases between the two ends. From germline, CDR1 is DFQATT and CDR2 SNEGSKA (reference sequence).

This TCR was sampled from a woman aged 45 to 65 with Graves' hyperthyroidism that later progressed to Graves' ophthalmopathy. The sequencing sample was made of blood. V and J are TRBV20-1 and TRBJ2-3, with unresolved D. The CDR3 spells CSARNTDTQYF. The CDR3 nucleotides are TGCAGTGCTAGAAACACAGATACGCAGTATTTT.